A single T cell receptor (beta chain) is shown here with its context. This sample stems from a study of shared clonotypes between healthy human individuals. Method: immunoSEQ multiplex PCR; TCRdb's copy keeps in-frame clones and lacks some. The sample lists approximately 2.5 million clones, over 85% occurring once. The ends were cut back, 5 bases at V and 1 base at J, with 5 bases in the middle. The germline V gene encodes CDR1 SNHLY and CDR2 FYNNEI. The CDR3 spans 13 residues. The clonotype was recovered from a young man in good health. Some clones in this sample may be carry-over from other donors' samples. The chain joins TRBV2 to TRBJ2-2; no definite D call. Specimen: naive CD4+ T cells from PBMCs. The subset was: CD45RA+ positively selected. The CDR3 DNA reads as TGTGCCAGCAGTCAACAGAACACCGGGGAGCTGTTTTTT. It codes for CASSQQNTGELFF.